This T cell receptor (beta chain) was recovered during a study of cytomegalovirus exposure and HLA in healthy donors. Broader study findings: Reports credit the classifier with highly specific, highly sensitive diagnosis of cytomegalovirus status. In a later analysis, TCR beta V- and J-gene trimming was associated with a missense DCLRE1C variant.

This clone was observed a single time. What it binds is not known. As for the donors, each was a healthy bone marrow donor. A multiplex PCR was run with 60 Vbeta primers and 13 Jbeta primers. The method was immunoSEQ multiplex PCR; TCRdb's version includes in-frame clones alone and lacks a portion of them. The sample holds 150,000 to 200,000 clones, 80% seen once. Germline V gene data show CDR1 as SGHVS and CDR2 as FQNEAQ. The CDR3 is made up of 17 amino acids. V lost 5 bases, J lost 2 bases, and 19 bases lay in between. The chain couples TRBV7-8 to TRBJ1-5, with D unclear. Input material: PBMCs. This TCR came from a woman in her thirties or forties in good health and CMV-seronegative. The CDR3, as DNA: TGTGCCAGCAGCCTTCACCCCGTGAGGTTTCGCAATCAGCCCCAGCATTTT. It translates to CASSLHPVRFRNQPQHF.